This entry lists 25 T cell receptor beta chains sequenced from one sample in a study of shared clonotypes between healthy human individuals. The assay was immunoSEQ multiplex PCR, and TCRdb's table has in-frame clones only and misses some. The sample has over a million clones, 70% to 80% seen once. Sample: memory CD4+ T cells sorted from blood. Subset: CD45RA-negative fraction. These receptors were collected from a man between 18 and 35 years old in good health.

The rearrangement joins TRBV7-6 to TRBJ2-5; D is unclear. The length of the CDR3 is 13 residues. Germline CDR1 reads SGHVS; CDR2 reads FNYEAQ. The germline V and J ends were trimmed by 5 bases and 4 bases, with 11 bases remaining between them. In nucleotides, the CDR3 is TGTGCCAGCAGCCCAACTGACCTAGAGACCCAGTACTTC. Protein sequence: CASSPTDLETQYF.

The chain carries TRBV5-1 and TRBJ2-2; TRBD2 matches at 7 bases. Per germline, CDR1 SGHRS and CDR2 YFSETQ. The CDR3 loop spans 15 amino acids. After removal of 0 bases from V and 8 bases from J, the junction contained 7 bases not matched to a gene. Here the CDR3 DNA reads TGCGCCAGCAGCTTGGTGGGGACTACCGCTGGGGAGCTGTTTTTT. This encodes CASSLVGTTAGELFF.

This clone appeared a single time. The chain links TRBV30 to TRBJ2-7; either TRBD1 or TRBD2 may fit D (5 bases each). The CDR3 sequence is 14 residues long. Trimming pared 3 bases from V and 3 bases from J, leaving 15 bases between. Germline loops: CDR1 GTSNPN, CDR2 SVGIG (reference sequence). The CDR3 nucleotides are TGTGCCTGGAGCCCCGGGACGGTAAGCTACGAGCAGTACTTC. Protein: CAWSPGTVSYEQYF.

The V and J genes are TRBV20-1 and TRBJ1-1; no definite D call. The ends were cut back, 7 bases at V and 4 bases at J, with 10 bases in the middle. Per germline, CDR1 DFQATT and CDR2 SNEGSKA (reference sequence). The CDR3 consists of 11 residues. The CDR3 DNA reads TGCAGTGTAATATTCGGCACTGAAGCTTTCTTT. Its translation is CSVIFGTEAFF.

This clone appeared a single time. The sample carries other DNA sequences with the same CDR3. V is TRBV11-3 and J is TRBJ2-5, with a weak D call TRBD1 (6 bases). The CDR3 is 13 amino acids. Trimming removed 2 bases from V and 2 bases from J, with 6 bases in between. Germline assignment: CDR1 SGHNT and CDR2 YENEEA. In DNA, the CDR3 is TGTGCCAGCAGCTTACAGGGGCAAGAGACCCAGTACTTC. It is translated as CASSLQGQETQYF.

The CDR3 nucleotides are TGTGCCAGCAGTTTAGGGGGGGTCTATGAAAAACTGTTTTTT. Protein product: CASSLGGVYEKLFF. The V and J genes are TRBV2 and TRBJ1-4; a weak D match, TRBD1 (6 bases). The V end lost 5 bases, the J end lost 6 bases, and 13 bases lay between the germline ends. The germline V gene encodes CDR1 SNHLY and CDR2 FYNNEI. This CDR3 spans 14 amino acids. The full variable domain, completed using reference TRBV2 and TRBJ1-4, is EPEVTQTPSHQVTQMGQEVILRCVPISNHLYFYWYRQILGQKVEFLVSFYNNEISEKSEIFDDQFSVERPDGSNFTLKIRSTKLEDSAMYFCASSLGGVYEKLFFGSGTQLSVL.

This chain links TRBV5-8 with TRBJ1-1; D ambiguous. V lost 5 bases to trimming and J lost 1 base, with 9 bases between them. CDR1 and CDR2 (germline): SGHTS, YDEGEE. This CDR3 has 13 amino acids. The CDR3 sequence: CASRSYTNTEAFF. The CDR3 DNA follows: TGTGCCAGCAGATCGTACACGAACACTGAAGCTTTCTTT.

The chain combines TRBV5-6 with TRBJ1-4, with D unclear. The CDR3 has 14 amino acids. Germline V gene lookup returns CDR1 SGHDT and CDR2 YYEEEE. V lost 2 bases and J 8 bases, leaving 13 bases between the germline ends. The CDR3 DNA reads TGTGCCAGCAGCTTTCCAGGTCTGAGCGAAAAACTGTTTTTT. It codes for CASSFPGLSEKLFF.

Points on this clone: Different DNA sequences within this sample yield the same CDR3. The chain couples TRBV2 to TRBJ1-5; no firm D call. Trimming removed 4 bases from V and 4 bases from J, with 11 bases in between. The length of the CDR3 is 14 residues. Germline assignment: CDR1 SNHLY and CDR2 FYNNEI. The DNA of the CDR3 is TGTGCCAGCAGTGCGAGAGGAGGTAATCAGCCCCAGCATTTT. Encoded protein: CASSARGGNQPQHF.

In its sample, this clone was seen a few times. The chain has TRBV2 and TRBJ2-2; TRBD2 agrees at 7 bases. Germline CDR1 and CDR2: SNHLY and FYNNEI. V dropped 6 bases and J dropped 4; count of bases not matched to a gene: 5. The CDR3 has 14 amino acids. CDR3 coding DNA: TGTGCCAGCAGAAGGGGCGGGGGCACCGGGGAGCTGTTTTTT. The encoded protein is CASRRGGGTGELFF. Full variable domain (missing parts from reference TRBV2 and TRBJ2-2): EPEVTQTPSHQVTQMGQEVILRCVPISNHLYFYWYRQILGQKVEFLVSFYNNEISEKSEIFDDQFSVERPDGSNFTLKIRSTKLEDSAMYFCASRRGGGTGELFFGEGSRLTVL.

This chain joins TRBV7-9 and TRBJ2-1; possibly TRBD2 for D (5 bases). V dropped 5 bases and J dropped 7 bases, with 9 bases sitting between them. Germline CDR1 and CDR2: SEHNR and FQNEAQ (reference sequence). CDR3 length: 12 amino acids. CDR3 in amino acids: CASSQDSNEQFF. CDR3 DNA: TGTGCCAGCAGCCAGGACTCGAATGAGCAGTTCTTC.

This clone was counted once. Other nucleotide sequences in the sample specify the same CDR3. The V and J genes are TRBV19 and TRBJ2-3; D gene unclear. V was pared by 6 bases and J by 1 base, with 2 bases between. There are 11 residues in the CDR3. Germline CDR1 reads LNHDA; CDR2 reads SQIVND (reference sequence). In nucleotides, the CDR3 is TGTGCCAGTAGCCGCACAGATACGCAGTATTTT. Protein product: CASSRTDTQYF.

The chain is built from TRBV18 and TRBJ2-3; TRBD1 matches 8 bases. With V trimmed by 3 bases and J by 6 bases, 17 bases remained unmatched. The CDR3 is 18 amino acids. The germline CDR1 and CDR2 sequences are KGHSH and LQKENI. CDR3: CASSPAFGQGASTDTQYF. The CDR3 DNA reads as TGTGCCAGCTCACCGGCGTTTGGGCAGGGGGCCTCCACGGATACGCAGTATTTT.

The chain is built from TRBV30 and TRBJ1-2; TRBD1 agrees at 9 bases. With 5 bases clipped from V and 3 bases from J, the junction kept 4 bases outside the gene matches. Germline lookup yields CDR1 GTSNPN and CDR2 SVGIG (reference sequence). There are 13 residues in the CDR3. The CDR3 here is CAWVTGGYYGYTF. The CDR3 nucleotides read TGTGCCTGGGTTACAGGGGGCTACTATGGCTACACCTTC.

V and J are TRBV10-3 and TRBJ2-1, with a weak D call TRBD2 (6 bases). V was cut by 0 bases and J by 7 bases, with 10 bases left in between. Germline loops: CDR1 ENHRY, CDR2 SYGVKD. The CDR3 spans 14 residues. The CDR3 DNA reads as TGTGCCATCAGTGAGTCCGGTGGGAGGAATGAGCAGTTCTTC. Its translation is CAISESGGRNEQFF.

This chain uses TRBV5-1 with TRBJ2-5, with 9 bases lining up with TRBD1. Germline V gene sequence: CDR1 SGHRS, CDR2 YFSETQ. The CDR3 loop spans 15 amino acids. V gave up 3 bases and J gave up 2 bases; unmatched junction bases: 5. CDR3 residues: CASSSIGTGQETQYF. The DNA for the CDR3 is TGCGCCAGCAGCTCGATCGGGACAGGGCAAGAGACCCAGTACTTC.

This rearrangement joins TRBV7-2 to TRBJ2-7; weak D call: TRBD1 (5 bases). From germline, CDR1 is SGHTA and CDR2 FQGNSA. V was cut by 0 bases and J by 3 bases, with 12 bases left in between. The CDR3 is 15 residues long. The CDR3 region has the DNA TGTGCCAGCAGCTTAGCGGCAGGGTATTACTACGAGCAGTACTTC. It encodes CASSLAAGYYYEQYF. The entire variable domain, with the rest obtained from reference TRBV7-2 and TRBJ2-7, is as follows: GAGVSQSPSNKVTEKGKDVELRCDPISGHTALYWYRQSLGQGLEFLIYFQGNSAPDKSGLPSDRFSAERTGGSVSTLTIQRTQQEDSAVYLCASSLAAGYYYEQYFGPGTRLTVT.

This chain uses TRBV5-1 with TRBJ2-7; D gene ambiguous. Trimming cost V 0 bases and J 5 bases, with 3 bases left between them. Germline-derived CDR1 and CDR2 are SGHRS and YFSETQ. The CDR3 length is 11 residues. The CDR3 region is CASSLGNEQYF. The CDR3 nucleotides are TGCGCCAGCAGCTTGGGGAACGAGCAGTACTTC.

This clone was observed once. The gene calls are TRBV5-6 and TRBJ1-4, with D tentatively TRBD1 (5 bases). The V end lost 4 bases, the J end lost 6 bases, and 10 bases lay between the germline ends. The CDR3 sequence is 13 residues long. The germline V gene has CDR1 SGHDT and CDR2 YYEEEE. CDR3 nucleotide sequence: TGTGCCAGCAGCCCGGGACCGCATGAAAAACTGTTTTTT. Encoded protein: CASSPGPHEKLFF.

The genes are TRBV19 and TRBJ1-1, with TRBD1 as a possible D gene (5 bases). Per germline, CDR1 LNHDA and CDR2 SQIVND (reference sequence). The CDR3 totals 14 residues. The ends were cut back, 5 bases at V and 1 base at J, with 11 bases in the middle. The CDR3 spells CASSFLGGNTEAFF. The CDR3 bases are TGTGCCAGTAGTTTCCTCGGGGGGAACACTGAAGCTTTCTTT.

The CDR3 spells CASSLAGLDTEKLFF. CDR3 DNA sequence: TGTGCCAGCAGCTTAGCGGGTTTGGACACTGAAAAACTGTTTTTT. The chain has TRBV4-2 and TRBJ1-4, with D perhaps matching TRBD1 (5 bases). V was pared by 5 bases and J by 7 bases, with 17 bases between. The length of the CDR3 is 15 residues. CDR1 is LGHNA and CDR2 is YNFKEQ in the germline V gene.

J is TRBJ2-1 and V is TRBV5-4, with 7 bases fitting TRBD2. The CDR3 is made up of 15 amino acids. V was clipped by 0 bases and J by 4 bases; unmatched bases: 4. Per germline, CDR1 SGHNT and CDR2 YYREEE (reference sequence). The CDR3 coding sequence is TGTGCCAGCAGCTTGGTCCTAGCGGCTTACAATGAGCAGTTCTTC. Its protein product is CASSLVLAAYNEQFF.

The chain is built from TRBV28 and TRBJ1-5; the match to TRBD1 covers 7 bases. The V gene's germline CDR1 is MDHEN and CDR2 SYDVKM. The CDR3 contains 16 residues. The V and J ends lost 5 bases and 2 bases, in that order; junction bases with no gene match: 9. The CDR3 coding sequence is TGTGCCAGCAGTAAAGCGGCAGGGGGGGGCAATCAGCCCCAGCATTTT. This sequence encodes CASSKAAGGGNQPQHF. Full variable domain (outside the CDR3, taken from reference TRBV28 and TRBJ1-5): DVKVTQSSRYLVKRTGEKVFLECVQDMDHENMFWYRQDPGLGLRLIYFSYDVKMKEKGDIPEGYSVSREKKERFSLILESASTNQTSMYLCASSKAAGGGNQPQHFGDGTRLSIL.

The chain is built from TRBV7-9 and TRBJ2-7, with D tentatively TRBD1 or TRBD2 (5 bases each). Germline assignment: CDR1 SEHNR and CDR2 FQNEAQ (reference sequence). V dropped 5 bases and J dropped 0 bases, with 11 bases sitting between them. The CDR3 has 14 amino acids. CDR3 region: CASSHRGGSYEQYF. DNA for the CDR3: TGTGCCAGCAGCCACCGGGGCGGCTCCTACGAGCAGTACTTC.

The chain uses TRBV6-1 and TRBJ2-2; possibly TRBD1 for D (6 bases). The CDR3 runs to 15 residues. V dropped 4 bases and J dropped 4 bases, with 13 bases sitting between them. From germline, CDR1 is MNHNS and CDR2 SASEGT. This chain's CDR3 is CASSGGGRLTGELFF. The CDR3 nucleotides are TGTGCCAGCAGTGGTGGGGGCCGACTCACCGGGGAGCTGTTTTTT.